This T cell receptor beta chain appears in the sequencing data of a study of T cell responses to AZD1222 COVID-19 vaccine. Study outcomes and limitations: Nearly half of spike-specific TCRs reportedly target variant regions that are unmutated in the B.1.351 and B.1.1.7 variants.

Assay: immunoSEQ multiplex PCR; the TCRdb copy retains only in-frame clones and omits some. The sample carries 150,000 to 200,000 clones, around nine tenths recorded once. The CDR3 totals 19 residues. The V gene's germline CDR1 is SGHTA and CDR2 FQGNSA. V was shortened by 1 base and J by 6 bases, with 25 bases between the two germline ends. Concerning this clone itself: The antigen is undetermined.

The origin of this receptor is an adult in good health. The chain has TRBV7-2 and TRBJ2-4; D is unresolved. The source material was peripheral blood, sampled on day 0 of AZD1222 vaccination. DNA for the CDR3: TGTGCCAGCAGCTTAGGTCCCCAAGGGTTGAGGCTCCCGGCAAACATTCAGTACTTC. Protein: CASSLGPQGLRLPANIQYF.